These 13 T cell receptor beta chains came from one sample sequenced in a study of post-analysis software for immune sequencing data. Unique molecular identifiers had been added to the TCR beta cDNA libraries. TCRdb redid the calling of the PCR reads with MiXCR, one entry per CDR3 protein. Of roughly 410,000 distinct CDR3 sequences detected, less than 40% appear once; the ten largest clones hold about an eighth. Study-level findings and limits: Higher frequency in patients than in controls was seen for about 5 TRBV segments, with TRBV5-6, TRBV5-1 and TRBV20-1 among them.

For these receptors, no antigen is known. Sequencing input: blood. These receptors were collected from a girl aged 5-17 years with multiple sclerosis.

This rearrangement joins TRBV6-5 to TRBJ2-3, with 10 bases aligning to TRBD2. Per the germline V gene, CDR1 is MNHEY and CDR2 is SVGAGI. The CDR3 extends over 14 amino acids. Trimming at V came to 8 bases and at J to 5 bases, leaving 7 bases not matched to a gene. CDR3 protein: CASQRGGRIDTQYF. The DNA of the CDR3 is TGTGCCAGCCAGCGGGGGGGGCGAATAGATACGCAGTATTTT.

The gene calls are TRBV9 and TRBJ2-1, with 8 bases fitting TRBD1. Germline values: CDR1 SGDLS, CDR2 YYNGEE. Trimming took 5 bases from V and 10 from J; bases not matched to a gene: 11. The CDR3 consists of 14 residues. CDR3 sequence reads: CASSDRGSWGEQFF. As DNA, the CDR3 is TGTGCCAGCAGTGACAGGGGATCTTGGGGGGAGCAGTTCTTC.

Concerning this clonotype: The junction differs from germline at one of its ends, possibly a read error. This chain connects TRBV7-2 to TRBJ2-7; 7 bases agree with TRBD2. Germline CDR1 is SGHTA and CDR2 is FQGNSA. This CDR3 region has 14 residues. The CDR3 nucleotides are TGTGCCGGCAGCTCCTCACTGGGACTATCGGCCCAGTACTTC. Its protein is CAGSSSLGLSAQYF.

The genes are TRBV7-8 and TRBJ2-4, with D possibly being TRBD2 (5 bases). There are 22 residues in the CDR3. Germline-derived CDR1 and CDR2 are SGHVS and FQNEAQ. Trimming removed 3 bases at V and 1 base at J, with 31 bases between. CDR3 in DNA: TGTGCCAGCAGCTTGGGTGTTCGTGCCGGGAATTCGAGGGCCCCGGCCAAAAACATTCAGTACTTC. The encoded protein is CASSLGVRAGNSRAPAKNIQYF.

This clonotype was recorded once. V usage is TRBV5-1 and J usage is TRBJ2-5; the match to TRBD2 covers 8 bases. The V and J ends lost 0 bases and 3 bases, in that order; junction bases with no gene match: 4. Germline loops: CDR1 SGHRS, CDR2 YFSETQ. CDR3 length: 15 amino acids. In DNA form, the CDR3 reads TGCGCCAGCAGCTTGGCCCAACTAGCGGAAGAGACCCAGTACTTC. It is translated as CASSLAQLAEETQYF.

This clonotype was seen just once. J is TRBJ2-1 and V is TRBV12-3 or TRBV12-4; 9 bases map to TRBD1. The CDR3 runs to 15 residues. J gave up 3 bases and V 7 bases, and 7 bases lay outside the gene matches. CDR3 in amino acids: CASNYGDRDYNEQFF. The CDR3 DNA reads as TGTGCCAGCAACTATGGGGACAGGGACTACAATGAGCAGTTCTTC.

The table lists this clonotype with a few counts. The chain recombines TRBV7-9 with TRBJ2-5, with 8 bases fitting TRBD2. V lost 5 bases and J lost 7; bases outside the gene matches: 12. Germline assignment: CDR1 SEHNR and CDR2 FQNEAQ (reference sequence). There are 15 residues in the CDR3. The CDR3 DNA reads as TGTGCCAGCAGCCGTCTTACTAGCGGAAGTGGGACCCAGTACTTC. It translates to CASSRLTSGSGTQYF.

CDR3 region: CSAVRSDWQYF. The CDR3 DNA is TGCAGTGCTGTCAGATCAGACTGGCAGTACTTC. V usage is TRBV20-1 and J usage is TRBJ2-5; D is unresolved. Germline CDR1 reads DFQATT; CDR2 reads SNEGSKA (reference sequence). The CDR3 length is 11 residues. V shed 5 bases and J shed 11 bases, with 15 bases lying between them.

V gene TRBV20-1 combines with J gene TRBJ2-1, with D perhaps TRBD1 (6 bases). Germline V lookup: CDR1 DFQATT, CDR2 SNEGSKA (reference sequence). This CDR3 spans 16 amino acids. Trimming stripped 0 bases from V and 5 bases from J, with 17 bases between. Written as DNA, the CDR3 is TGCAGTGCTAGAGATATAGGGGGTAAATCCCACAATGAGCAGTTCTTC. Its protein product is CSARDIGGKSHNEQFF.

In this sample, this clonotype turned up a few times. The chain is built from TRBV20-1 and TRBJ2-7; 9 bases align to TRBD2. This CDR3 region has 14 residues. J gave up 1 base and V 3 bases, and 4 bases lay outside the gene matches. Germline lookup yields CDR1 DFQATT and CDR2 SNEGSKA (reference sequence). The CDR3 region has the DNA TGCAGTGCTAGCAGGACTAGCGATTCCTACGAGCAGTACTTC. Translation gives CSASRTSDSYEQYF.

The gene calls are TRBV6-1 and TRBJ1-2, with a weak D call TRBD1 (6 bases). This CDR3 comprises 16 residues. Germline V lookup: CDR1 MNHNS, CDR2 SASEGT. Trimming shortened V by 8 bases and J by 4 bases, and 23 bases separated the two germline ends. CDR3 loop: CASRVYWGASFYGYTF. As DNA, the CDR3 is TGTGCCAGCCGTGTGTATTGGGGGGCCTCCTTCTATGGCTACACCTTC.

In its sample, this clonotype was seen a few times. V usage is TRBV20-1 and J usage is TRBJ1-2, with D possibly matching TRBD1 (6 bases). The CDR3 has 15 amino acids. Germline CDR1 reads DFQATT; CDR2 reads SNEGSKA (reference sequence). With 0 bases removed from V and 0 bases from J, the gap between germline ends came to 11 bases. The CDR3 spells CSARDRTEANYGYTF. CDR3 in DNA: TGCAGTGCTAGAGATCGGACAGAGGCTAACTATGGCTACACCTTC.

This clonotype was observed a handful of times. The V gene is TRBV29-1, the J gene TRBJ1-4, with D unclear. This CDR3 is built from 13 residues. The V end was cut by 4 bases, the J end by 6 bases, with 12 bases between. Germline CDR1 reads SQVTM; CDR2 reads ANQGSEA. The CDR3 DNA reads TGCAGCGTTGTAGGAACAGTGGATGAAAAACTGTTTTTT. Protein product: CSVVGTVDEKLFF.